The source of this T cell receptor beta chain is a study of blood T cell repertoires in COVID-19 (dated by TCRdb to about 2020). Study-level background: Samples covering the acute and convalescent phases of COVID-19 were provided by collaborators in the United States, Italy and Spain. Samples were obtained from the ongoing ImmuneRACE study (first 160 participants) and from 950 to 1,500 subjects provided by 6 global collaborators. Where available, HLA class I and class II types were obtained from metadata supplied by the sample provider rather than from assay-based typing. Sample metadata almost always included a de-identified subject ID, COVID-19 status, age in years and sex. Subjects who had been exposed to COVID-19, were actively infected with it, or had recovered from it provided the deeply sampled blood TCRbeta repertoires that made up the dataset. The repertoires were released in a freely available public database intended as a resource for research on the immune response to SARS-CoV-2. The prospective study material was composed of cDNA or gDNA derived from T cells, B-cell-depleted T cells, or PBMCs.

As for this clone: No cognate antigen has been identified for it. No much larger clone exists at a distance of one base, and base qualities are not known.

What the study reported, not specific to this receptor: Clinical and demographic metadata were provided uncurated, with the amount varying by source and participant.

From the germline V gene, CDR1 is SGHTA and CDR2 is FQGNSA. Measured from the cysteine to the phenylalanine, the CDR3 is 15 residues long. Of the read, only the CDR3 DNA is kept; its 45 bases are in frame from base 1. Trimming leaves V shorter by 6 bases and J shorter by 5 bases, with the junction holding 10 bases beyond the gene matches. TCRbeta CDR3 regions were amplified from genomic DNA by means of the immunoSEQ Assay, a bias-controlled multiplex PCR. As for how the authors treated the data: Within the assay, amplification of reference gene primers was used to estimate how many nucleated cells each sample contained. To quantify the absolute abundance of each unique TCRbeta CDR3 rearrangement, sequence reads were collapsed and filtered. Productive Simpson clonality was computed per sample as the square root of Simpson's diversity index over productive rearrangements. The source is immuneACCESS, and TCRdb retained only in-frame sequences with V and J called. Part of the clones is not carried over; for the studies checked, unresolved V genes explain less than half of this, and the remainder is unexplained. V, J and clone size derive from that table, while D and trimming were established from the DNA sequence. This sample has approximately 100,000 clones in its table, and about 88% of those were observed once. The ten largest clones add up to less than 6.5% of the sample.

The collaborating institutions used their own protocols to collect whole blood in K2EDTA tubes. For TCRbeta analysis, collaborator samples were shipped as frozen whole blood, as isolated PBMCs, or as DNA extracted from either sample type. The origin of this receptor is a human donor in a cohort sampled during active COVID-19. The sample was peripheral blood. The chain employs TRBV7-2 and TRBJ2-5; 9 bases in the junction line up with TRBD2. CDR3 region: CASSQRRGGPETQYF. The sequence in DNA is TGTGCCAGCAGTCAACGGCGGGGGGGCCCGGAGACCCAGTACTTC. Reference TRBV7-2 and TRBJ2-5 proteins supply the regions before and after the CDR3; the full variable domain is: GAGVSQSPSNKVTEKGKDVELRCDPISGHTALYWYRQSLGQGLEFLIYFQGNSAPDKSGLPSDRFSAERTGGSVSTLTIQRTQQEDSAVYLCASSQRRGGPETQYFGPGTRLLVL.